This record concerns one TCR beta chain sequence. Germline CDR1 and CDR2: LNHNV and YYDKDF (reference sequence). The CDR3 spans 22 residues. The data stem from a study of monozygotic twins with inflammatory bowel disease. TCRdb reprocessed the 5' RACE reads; each CDR3 protein has one entry and no DNA is given. Recorded here are over 100,000 distinct CDR3 sequences; the top ten clones represent 9.5% to 15%. This sequence was found in a human donor with ulcerative colitis or Crohn's disease, or a healthy co-twin of an affected twin (not recorded which). The sample was blood. This chain joins TRBV15 and TRBJ1-3; TCRdb designates TRBD1, a call that cannot be tested without DNA. Here the CDR3 reads CATSSARITGQGVTNARNTIYF.